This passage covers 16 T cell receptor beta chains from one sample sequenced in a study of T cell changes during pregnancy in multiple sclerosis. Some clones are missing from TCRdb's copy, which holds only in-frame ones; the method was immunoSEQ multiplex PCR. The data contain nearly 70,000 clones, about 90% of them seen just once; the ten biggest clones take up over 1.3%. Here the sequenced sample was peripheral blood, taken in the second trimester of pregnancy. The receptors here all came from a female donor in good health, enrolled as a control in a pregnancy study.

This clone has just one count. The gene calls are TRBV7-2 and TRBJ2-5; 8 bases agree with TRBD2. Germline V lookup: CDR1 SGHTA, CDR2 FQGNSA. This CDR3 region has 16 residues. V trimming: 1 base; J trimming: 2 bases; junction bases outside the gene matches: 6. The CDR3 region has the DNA TGTGCCAGCAGCTTAGGCGGGGGGAGGGGACAAGAGACCCAGTACTTC. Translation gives CASSLGGGRGQETQYF.

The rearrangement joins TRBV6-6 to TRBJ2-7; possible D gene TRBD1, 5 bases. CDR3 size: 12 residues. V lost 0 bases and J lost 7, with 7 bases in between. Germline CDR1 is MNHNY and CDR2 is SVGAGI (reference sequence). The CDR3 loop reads CASSYSRTEQYF. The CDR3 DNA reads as TGTGCCAGCAGTTACTCGCGGACAGAGCAGTACTTC.

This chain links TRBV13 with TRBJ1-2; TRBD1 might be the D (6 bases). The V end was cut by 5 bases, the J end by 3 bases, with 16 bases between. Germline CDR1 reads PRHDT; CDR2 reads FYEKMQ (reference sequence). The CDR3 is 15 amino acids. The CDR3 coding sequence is TGTGCCAGCAGCCAAAGGACAGTTCCACACTATGGCTACACCTTC. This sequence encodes CASSQRTVPHYGYTF.

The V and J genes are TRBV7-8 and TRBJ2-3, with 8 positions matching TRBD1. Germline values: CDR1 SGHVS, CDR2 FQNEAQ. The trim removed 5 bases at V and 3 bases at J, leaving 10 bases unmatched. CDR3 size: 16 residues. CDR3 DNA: TGTGCCAGCAGCCCGACAGGGGCCCGAAGGACAGATACGCAGTATTTT. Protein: CASSPTGARRTDTQYF.

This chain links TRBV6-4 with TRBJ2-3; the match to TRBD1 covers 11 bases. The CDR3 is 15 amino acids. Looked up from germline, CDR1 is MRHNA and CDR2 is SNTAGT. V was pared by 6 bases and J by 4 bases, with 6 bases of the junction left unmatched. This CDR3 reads CASSQGQGDPDTQYF. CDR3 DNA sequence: TGTGCCAGCAGCCAGGGACAGGGGGACCCAGATACGCAGTATTTT.

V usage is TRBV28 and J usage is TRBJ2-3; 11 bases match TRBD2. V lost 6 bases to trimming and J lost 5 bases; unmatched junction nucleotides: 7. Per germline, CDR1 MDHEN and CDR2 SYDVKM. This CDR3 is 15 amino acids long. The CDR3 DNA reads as TGTGCCAGCAGCAAACTAGCGGGAGTAGGAGATACGCAGTATTTT. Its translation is CASSKLAGVGDTQYF.

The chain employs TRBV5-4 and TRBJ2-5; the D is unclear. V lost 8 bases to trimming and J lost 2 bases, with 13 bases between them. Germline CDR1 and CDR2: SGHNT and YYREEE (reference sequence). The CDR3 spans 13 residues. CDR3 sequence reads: CASTPAGQETQYF. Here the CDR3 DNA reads TGTGCCAGTACTCCGGCAGGACAAGAGACCCAGTACTTC. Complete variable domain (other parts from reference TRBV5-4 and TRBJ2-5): ETGVTQSPTHLIKTRGQQVTLRCSSQSGHNTVSWYQQALGQGPQFIFQYYREEENGRGNFPPRFSGLQFPNYSSELNVNALELDDSALYLCASTPAGQETQYFGPGTRLLVL.

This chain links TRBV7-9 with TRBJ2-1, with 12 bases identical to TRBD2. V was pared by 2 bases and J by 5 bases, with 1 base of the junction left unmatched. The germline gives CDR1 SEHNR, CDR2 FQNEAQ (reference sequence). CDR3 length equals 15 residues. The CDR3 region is CASSLRLAGDNEQFF. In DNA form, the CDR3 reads TGTGCCAGCAGCTTAAGACTAGCGGGGGACAATGAGCAGTTCTTC.

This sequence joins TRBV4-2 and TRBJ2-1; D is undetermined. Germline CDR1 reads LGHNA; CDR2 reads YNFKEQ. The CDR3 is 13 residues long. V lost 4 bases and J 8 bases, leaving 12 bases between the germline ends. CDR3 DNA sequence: TGTGCCAGCAGCCGACAAAAATCCTATGAGCAGTTCTTC. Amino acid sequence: CASSRQKSYEQFF.

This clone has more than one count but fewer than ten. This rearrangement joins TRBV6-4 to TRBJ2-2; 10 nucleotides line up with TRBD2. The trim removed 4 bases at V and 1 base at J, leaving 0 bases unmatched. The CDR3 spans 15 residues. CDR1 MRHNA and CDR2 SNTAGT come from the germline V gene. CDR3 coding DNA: TGTGCCAGCAGTGTAGCGGGAGGGAACACCGGGGAGCTGTTTTTT. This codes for CASSVAGGNTGELFF.

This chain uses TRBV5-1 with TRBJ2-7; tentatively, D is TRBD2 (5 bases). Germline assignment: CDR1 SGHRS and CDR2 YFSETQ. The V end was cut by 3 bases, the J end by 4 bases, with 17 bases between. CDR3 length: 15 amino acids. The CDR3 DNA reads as TGCGCCAGCAGCTCCCGGAACGGCCGGGATTACGAGCAGTACTTC. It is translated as CASSSRNGRDYEQYF.

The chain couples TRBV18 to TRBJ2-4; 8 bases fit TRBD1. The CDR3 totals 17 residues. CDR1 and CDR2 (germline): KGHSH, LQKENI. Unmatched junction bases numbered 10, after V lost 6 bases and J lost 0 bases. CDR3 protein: CASSPRTGSVAKNIQYF. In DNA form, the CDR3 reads TGTGCCAGCTCTCCTCGGACAGGGTCTGTAGCCAAAAACATTCAGTACTTC.

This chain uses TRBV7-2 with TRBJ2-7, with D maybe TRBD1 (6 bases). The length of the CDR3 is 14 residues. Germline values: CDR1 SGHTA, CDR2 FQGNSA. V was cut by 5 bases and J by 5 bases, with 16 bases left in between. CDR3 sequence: CASSRQVPVDEQYF. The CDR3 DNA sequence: TGTGCCAGCAGCCGACAGGTTCCCGTCGACGAGCAGTACTTC.

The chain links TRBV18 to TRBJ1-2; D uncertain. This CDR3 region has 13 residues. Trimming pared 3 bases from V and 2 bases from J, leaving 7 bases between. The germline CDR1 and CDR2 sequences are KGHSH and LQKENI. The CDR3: CASSPTENYGYTF. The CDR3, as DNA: TGTGCCAGCTCACCGACTGAGAACTATGGCTACACCTTC.

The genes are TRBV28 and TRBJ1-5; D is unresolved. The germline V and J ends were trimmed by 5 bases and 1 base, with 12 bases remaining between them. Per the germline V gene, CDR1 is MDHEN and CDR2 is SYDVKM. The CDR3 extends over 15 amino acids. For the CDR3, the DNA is TGTGCCAGCAGTCCCGCCCCGGGGAGCAATCAGCCCCAGCATTTT. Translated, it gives CASSPAPGSNQPQHF.

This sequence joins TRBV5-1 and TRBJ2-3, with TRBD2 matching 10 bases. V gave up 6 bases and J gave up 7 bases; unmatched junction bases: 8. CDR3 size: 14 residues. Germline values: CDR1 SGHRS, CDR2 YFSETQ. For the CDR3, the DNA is TGCGCCAGCATGGACAGCGGGGGGGCAAATACGCAGTATTTT. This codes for CASMDSGGANTQYF.